These 14 T cell receptor beta chains originate from one sample sequenced in a study. TCRdb analysed the 5' RACE reads with MiXCR anew, one entry per CDR3 protein. Of about 40,000 distinct CDR3 sequences in the sample, under 20% are singletons; the top ten hold 2.8%. The sequenced sample consisted of naive CD4+ T cells sorted from a lymph node. As to subset: naive CD4+ T cells, CD4+CD45RA+CD25-. The receptors come from a female donor with breast cancer.

This clonotype was picked up a small number of times. This chain uses TRBV20-1 with TRBJ2-2; 7 positions agree with TRBD2. There are 15 residues in the CDR3. Trimming cost V 0 bases and J 3 bases; bases outside gene matches: 4. Per the germline V gene, CDR1 is DFQATT and CDR2 is SNEGSKA (reference sequence). CDR3 protein: CSARDAGVDTGELFF. The CDR3 DNA reads as TGCAGTGCTAGAGATGCGGGGGTGGACACCGGGGAGCTGTTTTTT.

CDR3 DNA sequence: TGTGCCAGCAGCCCTACTGCGGGGAGGGCCGGTGAGCAGTTCTTC. Amino acid sequence: CASSPTAGRAGEQFF. The chain carries TRBV12-3 or TRBV12-4 and TRBJ2-1, with 7 bases matching TRBD2. The V gene end was trimmed by 6 bases and the J gene end by 9 bases; junction bases not matched to a gene: 14. CDR3 size: 15 residues.

This clonotype was detected only a few times. This may come from a read error, since a much larger clone is one base off. V and J are TRBV9 and TRBJ2-1; TRBD2 matches 10 bases. This CDR3 comprises 19 residues. The junction had 19 bases not matched to a gene; V was cut back by 4 bases and J by 6 bases. CDR1 SGDLS and CDR2 YYNGEE come from the germline V gene. The CDR3 region is CASSFTYGAGTSVSNEQFF. The CDR3 region has the DNA TGTGCCAGCAGCTTCACTTATGGCGCCGGGACTAGCGTAAGCAATGAGCAGTTCTTC.

The V call is TRBV20-1, the J call TRBJ1-1, with 9 bases identical to TRBD1. CDR1 is DFQATT and CDR2 is SNEGSKA in the germline V gene (reference sequence). This CDR3 comprises 13 residues. V lost 7 bases, J lost 0 bases, and 3 bases stayed unmatched. The CDR3 region is CSGGQGMNTEAFF. CDR3 sequence (DNA): TGCAGTGGAGGACAGGGGATGAACACTGAAGCTTTCTTT.

Only a few counts were recorded for this clonotype. The chain has TRBV5-1 and TRBJ2-1, with 9 bases fitting TRBD1. After removal of 4 bases from V and 7 bases from J, the junction contained 12 bases not matched to a gene. Germline V lookup: CDR1 SGHRS, CDR2 YFSETQ. This CDR3 spans 16 amino acids. The CDR3 nucleotides read TGCGCCAGCAGCCAGGAACAGGGGGCTAGGGTGAATGAGCAGTTCTTC. Its translation: CASSQEQGARVNEQFF.

This clonotype was detected many times. V and J are TRBV24-1 and TRBJ2-3; maybe TRBD2 (5 bases). This CDR3 has 15 residues. Trimming pared 3 bases from V and 0 bases from J, leaving 9 bases between. Germline V gene lookup returns CDR1 KGHDR and CDR2 SFDVKD. CDR3 DNA: TGTGCCACCAGTGATCCGGGGTCTAGCACAGATACGCAGTATTTT. Its protein product is CATSDPGSSTDTQYF.

The chain joins TRBV7-2 to TRBJ2-2, with 9 positions matching TRBD2. V was pared by 8 bases and J by 7 bases, with 8 bases of the junction left unmatched. There are 14 residues in the CDR3. Per germline, CDR1 SGHTA and CDR2 FQGNSA. The CDR3 DNA is TGTGCCAGCGGCCGCCGACTAGCGGACGGGGAGCTGTTTTTT. This sequence encodes CASGRRLADGELFF.

This clonotype occurred many times. V is TRBV28 and J is TRBJ2-3; D unclear. V lost 7 bases to trimming and J lost 2 bases, with 10 bases between them. This CDR3 is 13 amino acids long. The germline V gene encodes CDR1 MDHEN and CDR2 SYDVKM. The CDR3 loop reads CASTNRDTDTQYF. DNA of the CDR3: TGTGCCAGCACGAATAGGGACACAGATACGCAGTATTTT. Full variable domain (remainder filled in from reference TRBV28 and TRBJ2-3): DVKVTQSSRYLVKRTGEKVFLECVQDMDHENMFWYRQDPGLGLRLIYFSYDVKMKEKGDIPEGYSVSREKKERFSLILESASTNQTSMYLCASTNRDTDTQYFGPGTRLTVL.

V gene TRBV28 combines with J gene TRBJ2-3; 8 nucleotides match TRBD2. V dropped 4 bases and J dropped 1; count of bases not matched to a gene: 10. Germline-derived CDR1 and CDR2 are MDHEN and SYDVKM. CDR3 size: 17 residues. The CDR3 region is CASSSLRAGVGTDTQYF. In DNA, the CDR3 is TGTGCCAGCAGTTCTCTAAGAGCGGGAGTTGGCACAGATACGCAGTATTTT.

This clonotype was counted a few times. V usage is TRBV6-2 or TRBV6-3 and J usage is TRBJ1-1; D not resolved. Germline V CDR1 and CDR2: MNHEY, SVGEGT. V was clipped by 2 bases and J by 3 bases, with 13 bases between them. This CDR3 contains 15 residues. Here the CDR3 reads CASSYGTDFDTEAFF. The CDR3 bases are TGTGCCAGCAGTTACGGCACGGACTTCGACACTGAAGCTTTCTTT.

This clonotype was recorded a few times. V usage is TRBV7-9 and J usage is TRBJ2-1; 10 bases map to TRBD2. J lost 10 bases, V lost 6 bases, and 3 bases had no gene match. The CDR3 has 12 residues. Germline-derived CDR1 and CDR2 are SEHNR and FQNEAQ (reference sequence). The CDR3 DNA reads TGTGCCAGCAGGGAGACTAGCGGGGAGCAGTTCTTC. Amino acid sequence: CASRETSGEQFF. Full variable domain (outside the CDR3, taken from reference TRBV7-9 and TRBJ2-1): DTGVSQNPRHKITKRGQNVTFRCDPISEHNRLYWYRQTLGQGPEFLTYFQNEAQLEKSRLLSDRFSAERPKGSFSTLEIQRTEQGDSAMYLCASRETSGEQFFGPGTRLTVL.

Comment on this clonotype: The junction shows a germline mismatch at one end, possibly a read error. This chain links TRBV7-9 with TRBJ2-2; D may be TRBD1 or TRBD2 (6 bases each). The CDR3 extends over 16 amino acids. Per the germline V gene, CDR1 is SEHNR and CDR2 is FQNEAQ (reference sequence). This chain's CDR3 is CASSPGRGENTGELVF. For the CDR3, the DNA is TGTGCCAGCAGCCCCGGAAGGGGGGAGAACACCGGGGAGCTGGTTTTT.

Ten or more counts support this clonotype. The rearrangement uses TRBV4-3 and TRBJ2-3; D gene ambiguous. This CDR3 comprises 13 residues. V was cut by 1 base and J by 6 bases, with 8 bases left in between. The germline V gene encodes CDR1 LGHNA and CDR2 YSLEER. For the CDR3, the DNA is TGCGCCAGCAGCCAAGCTTTACAGGATACGCAGTATTTT. Translation gives CASSQALQDTQYF.

As regards this clonotype: A much more abundant neighbour one base away suggests this may be a read error. In this CDR3 the conserved last residue, phenylalanine or tryptophan, is missing, so a read error is likely. The DNA is left out, because the CDR3 cannot be placed on it with certainty; the CDR3 is given as TCRdb lists it. The J gene is TRBJ2-5, the V gene TRBV7-6. The CDR3 is made up of 12 amino acids, end residues included. The germline CDR1 and CDR2 sequences are SGHVS and FNYEAQ. This CDR3 is CASSPTMGSLYL.